This record covers a single TCR beta chain. CDR3 length equals 16 residues. The junction had 6 bases not matched to a gene; V was cut back by 1 base and J by 2 bases. The germline V gene has CDR1 PRHDT and CDR2 FYEKMQ (reference sequence). The sample comes from a study of blood T cell repertoires in COVID-19. Some clones are missing from TCRdb's copy, which holds only in-frame ones; the method was immunoSEQ multiplex PCR. The sample records around 150,000 clones, roughly 81% being singletons. The chain has TRBV13 and TRBJ2-3; TRBD1 agrees at 7 bases. Input material: peripheral blood. The receptor comes from a middle-aged man with acute or convalescent COVID-19. CDR3 region: CASSLDRRGHTDTQYF. The DNA for the CDR3 is TGTGCCAGCAGCTTAGATCGTAGGGGGCACACAGATACGCAGTATTTT.